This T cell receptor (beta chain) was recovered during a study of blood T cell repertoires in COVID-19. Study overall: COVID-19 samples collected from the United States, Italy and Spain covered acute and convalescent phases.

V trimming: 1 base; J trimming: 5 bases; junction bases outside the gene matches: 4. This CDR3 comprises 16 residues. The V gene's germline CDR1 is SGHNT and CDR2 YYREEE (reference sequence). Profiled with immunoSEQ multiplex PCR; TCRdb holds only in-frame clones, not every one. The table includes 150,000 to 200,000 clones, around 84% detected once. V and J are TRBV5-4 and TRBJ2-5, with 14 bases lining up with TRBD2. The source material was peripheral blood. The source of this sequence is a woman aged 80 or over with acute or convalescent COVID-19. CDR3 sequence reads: CASSLPTSGGAETQYF. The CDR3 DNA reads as TGTGCCAGCAGCTTGCCGACTAGCGGGGGGGCGGAGACCCAGTACTTC.